This TCR beta chain derives from a study of blood T cells in healthy people across ages. Donors gave around 9.3 milliliters of peripheral blood apiece. The use of a sample-barcoded 5' primer and a J-beta primer mix characterized a second PCR of about 7 to 12 cycles. TCRdb called the 5' RACE reads again in MiXCR, with one record for every CDR3 protein. Counted here are about 1,500,000 distinct CDR3 sequences, about 30% occurring once; the ten biggest clones make up 7% to 9%. As for this clonotype: Antigen specificity is unknown.

Study-wide results and limits: Correlation between TCR beta diversity and naive T cell percentage was strong. Long-lived donors carried more naive CD4+ cells and greater diversity than aged donors.

The sequenced sample was blood. This clonotype originated in a woman aged 25 to 39 in good health.

CDR3 in amino acids: CASSYSRQASSGELFF. CDR3 nucleotide sequence: TGTGCCAGCAGTTACTCGAGGCAGGCGAGCTCCGGGGAGCTGTTTTTT. The chain has TRBV6-5 and TRBJ2-2; D is uncertain. Germline values: CDR1 MNHEY, CDR2 SVGAGI. This CDR3 is 16 amino acids long. Trimming removed 0 bases from V and 6 bases from J, with 14 bases in between.